Shown below are 14 T cell receptor beta chains from a single sample sequenced in a study of CD8+ T cells in alopecia areata. Extracted from the samples, RNA was reverse transcribed into cDNA to serve as the sequencing template. Assay used: immunoSEQ multiplex PCR; TCRdb lists only in-frame clones, some missing. This sample has approximately 98,000 clones; roughly 55% occur once, and the top ten carry roughly 25%. The sample comprised NKG2D-low CD8+ T cells sorted from blood. Receptors were obtained from a human donor with alopecia areata.

This chain connects TRBV11-2 to TRBJ1-5; D gene unclear. V was pared by 2 bases and J by 4 bases, with 6 bases between. CDR3 length equals 13 residues. CDR1 and CDR2 (germline): SGHAT, FQNNGV. CDR3 protein: CASSLSGNQPQHF. As DNA, the CDR3 is TGTGCCAGCAGCTTAAGCGGGAATCAGCCCCAGCATTTT.

This clone was found a few times. This sequence joins TRBV10-1 and TRBJ2-5; D unclear. Trimming cost V 6 bases and J 5 bases, with 10 bases left between them. CDR1 is WNHNN and CDR2 is SYGVQD in the germline V gene (reference sequence). The CDR3 runs 12 residues. This CDR3 reads CASSDLGETQYF. The CDR3 DNA reads as TGCGCCAGCAGCGACCTAGGGGAGACCCAGTACTTC.

The chain is built from TRBV7-9 and TRBJ2-1; unclear D gene. V was cut by 5 bases and J by 7 bases, with 6 bases left in between. The CDR3 loop spans 11 amino acids. Germline V gene lookup returns CDR1 SEHNR and CDR2 FQNEAQ (reference sequence). CDR3 sequence: CASSPSNEQFF. The CDR3, as DNA: TGTGCCAGCAGCCCCAGTAATGAGCAGTTCTTC.

The chain is built from TRBV9 and TRBJ2-1, with D maybe TRBD2 (6 bases). In germline, CDR1 is SGDLS, CDR2 YYNGEE. This CDR3 comprises 15 residues. Trimming shortened V by 0 bases and J by 3 bases, and 10 bases separated the two germline ends. CDR3 in DNA: TGTGCCAGCAGCGTAGCTGGAGGGTTCTACAATGAGCAGTTCTTC. Translation: CASSVAGGFYNEQFF.

The chain uses TRBV6-6 and TRBJ2-7; 7 nucleotides agree with TRBD2. Per germline, CDR1 MNHNY and CDR2 SVGAGI (reference sequence). This CDR3 spans 16 amino acids. V lost 6 bases and J lost 0; bases outside the gene matches: 11. For the CDR3, the DNA is TGTGCCAGCAGGGACCCGACTAGCCAACGCTCCTACGAGCAGTACTTC. Protein product: CASRDPTSQRSYEQYF.

This clone was observed a few times. The chain links TRBV7-9 to TRBJ2-5; no reliable D call. This CDR3 has 13 amino acids. Trimming took off 4 bases at V and 5 bases at J, with 11 bases between the two ends. Germline lookup yields CDR1 SEHNR and CDR2 FQNEAQ (reference sequence). The CDR3 bases are TGTGCCAGCAGCTCGGGTCGGGTTGAGACCCAGTACTTC. Translating gives CASSSGRVETQYF.

This clone was seen a handful of times. This chain connects TRBV5-1 to TRBJ2-7; no firm D call. The V gene's germline CDR1 is SGHRS and CDR2 YFSETQ. The CDR3 consists of 11 residues. CDR3 sequence (DNA): TGCCCGGCAGTCACCCCCTACGAGCAGTACTTC. This translates into CPAVTPYEQYF.

The chain employs TRBV5-1 and TRBJ2-7, with 7 bases matching TRBD1. V dropped 0 bases and J dropped 7; count of bases not matched to a gene: 4. Germline-derived CDR1 and CDR2 are SGHRS and YFSETQ. CDR3 length: 13 amino acids. In DNA, the CDR3 is TGCGCCAGCAGCTTGGAGACAGGGAGAGAGCAGTACTTC. Residues: CASSLETGREQYF.

The chain employs TRBV7-9 and TRBJ2-2; the match to TRBD2 covers 8 bases. This CDR3 contains 15 residues. CDR1 is SEHNR and CDR2 is FQNEAQ in the germline V gene (reference sequence). V trimming: 3 bases; J trimming: 4 bases; junction bases outside the gene matches: 4. The CDR3: CASSFSGKGTGELFF. In nucleotides, the CDR3 is TGTGCCAGCAGCTTTAGCGGGAAGGGCACCGGGGAGCTGTTTTTT.

This chain uses TRBV2 with TRBJ2-5, with TRBD2 matching over 12 bases. Gene TRBJ2-7 matches the end of the DNA better, so the J call may be wrong. The CDR3 length is 15 residues. Per the germline V gene, CDR1 is SNHLY and CDR2 is FYNNEI. CDR3 amino acids: CASRYLAGGFDEQYF. CDR3 nucleotides: TGTGCCAGCAGATATCTAGCGGGAGGGTTCGACGAGCAGTACTTC.

V gene TRBV15 combines with J gene TRBJ2-7; D could derive from TRBD1 or TRBD2 (5 bases each). Germline V lookup: CDR1 LNHNV, CDR2 YYDKDF (reference sequence). This CDR3 region has 16 residues. V was shortened by 3 bases and J by 0 bases, with 15 bases between the two germline ends. The CDR3 nucleotides are TGTGCCACCAGCAGTCTTAACAAGGGGAGCTCCTACGAGCAGTACTTC. This codes for CATSSLNKGSSYEQYF.

The V gene is TRBV11-3, the J gene TRBJ2-1; D gene uncertain. This CDR3 is 13 amino acids long. Deletions cut 0 bases from V and 8 bases from J, with 8 bases between. Germline V gene lookup returns CDR1 SGHNT and CDR2 YENEEA. The CDR3 sequence: CASSLEVSDEQFF. DNA of the CDR3: TGTGCCAGCAGCTTAGAAGTCTCGGATGAGCAGTTCTTC.

The table lists this clone with a count of one. As DNA, the CDR3 is TGCGCCAGCAGCCTTTGGCGGCGCGGAGATACGCAGTATTTT. It encodes CASSLWRRGDTQYF. The gene calls are TRBV5-1 and TRBJ2-3; unclear D gene. CDR3 length equals 14 residues. Trimming took off 4 bases at V and 5 bases at J, with 14 bases between the two ends. Germline loops: CDR1 SGHRS, CDR2 YFSETQ.

This sequence joins TRBV27 and TRBJ2-7; tentatively, D is TRBD1 (5 bases). Germline V gene sequence: CDR1 MNHEY, CDR2 SMNVEV (reference sequence). This CDR3 has 15 residues. V lost 2 bases to trimming and J lost 3 bases, with 14 bases between them. The CDR3 spells CASSLQEPQGYEQYF. CDR3 nucleotides: TGTGCCAGCAGTTTACAGGAACCGCAGGGCTACGAGCAGTACTTC.